This TCR beta chain came from a study of molecular identifiers for immune sequencing clone quantification. TCRdb ran MiXCR on the PCR reads and lists one entry per CDR3 protein. The profile shows under 100,000 distinct CDR3 sequences, around a quarter of them singletons. Naive CD8 T cells underwent sorting with the CD8+CD4-CCR7+CD45RA+ definition. This clonotype came up many times. Germline CDR1 and CDR2: LNHDA and SQIVND (reference sequence). Trimming stripped 5 bases from V and 6 bases from J, with 10 bases between. The CDR3 has 13 amino acids. This sequence joins TRBV19 and TRBJ2-2, with D uncertain. Sequencing was carried out using naive CD8+ T cells from blood, with Jurkat cell RNA spiked in. Subset reported: FACS-sorted CD8+CD4-CCR7+CD45RA+ naive T cells. This clonotype was obtained from a human donor in good health. Some libraries in this study had Jurkat cell RNA spiked in. CDR3 nucleotides: TGTGCCAGTAGTGTTGAAGGGTCCGGGGAGCTGTTTTTT. Translation gives CASSVEGSGELFF.